One and the same sample provided the 10 T cell receptor beta chains below, sequenced in a study of cytomegalovirus exposure and HLA in healthy donors. Measured with immunoSEQ multiplex PCR; TCRdb has only the in-frame clones, and not every one. This table holds approximately 120,000 clones, about 87% found once. The sample was PBMCs. These receptor sequences come from a woman aged 18-35 years in good health and CMV-seronegative.

V and J are TRBV28 and TRBJ1-2; D may be TRBD1 (6 bases). The V end lost 11 bases, the J end lost 4 bases, and 11 bases lay between the germline ends. The CDR3 sequence is 11 residues long. Germline V gives CDR1 MDHEN, CDR2 SYDVKM. The CDR3 region is CALGQSYGYTF. CDR3 DNA sequence: TGTGCCCTTGGACAGAGCTATGGCTACACCTTC.

V is TRBV11-2 and J is TRBJ2-2; TRBD1 might be the D (5 bases). The CDR3 sequence is 16 residues long. Trimming pared 5 bases from V and 6 bases from J, leaving 19 bases between. CDR1 and CDR2 (germline): SGHAT, FQNNGV. CDR3 in amino acids: CASSRQRTKGPGELFF. The CDR3 bases are TGTGCCAGCAGCCGCCAGAGAACGAAGGGGCCCGGGGAGCTGTTTTTT. Full variable domain (rest looked up from reference TRBV11-2 and TRBJ2-2): EAGVAQSPRYKIIEKRQSVAFWCNPISGHATLYWYQQILGQGPKLLIQFQNNGVVDDSQLPKDRFSAERLKGVDSTLKIQPAKLEDSAVYLCASSRQRTKGPGELFFGEGSRLTVL.

This clone was seen a few times. The V and J genes are TRBV7-2 and TRBJ2-1; 14 bases are a match to TRBD2. The trim removed 0 bases at V and 9 bases at J, leaving 1 base unmatched. The V gene's germline CDR1 is SGHTA and CDR2 FQGNSA. This CDR3 has 15 amino acids. The CDR3 loop reads CASSLATSGRGEQFF. DNA of the CDR3: TGTGCCAGCAGCTTAGCGACTAGCGGGAGGGGTGAGCAGTTCTTC.

This clone was detected only once. The chain joins TRBV5-1 to TRBJ2-3, with 8 bases aligning to TRBD2. V lost 2 bases, J lost 4 bases, and 6 bases stayed unmatched. Germline lookup yields CDR1 SGHRS and CDR2 YFSETQ. This CDR3 region has 15 residues. DNA for the CDR3: TGCGCCAGCAGCTTATCTAGCGGGTGGGCAGATACGCAGTATTTT. Amino acid sequence: CASSLSSGWADTQYF.

This sequence joins TRBV5-6 and TRBJ1-6; 10 nucleotides align to TRBD1. CDR3 size: 15 residues. Germline V gives CDR1 SGHDT, CDR2 YYEEEE. The J segment lost 9 bases and the V segment lost 1 base, leaving 4 bases of the junction unmatched. CDR3 amino acids: CASSLRQGAFSPLHF. The CDR3 bases are TGTGCCAGCAGCTTGCGACAGGGGGCGTTTTCACCCCTCCACTTT.

This sequence joins TRBV5-6 and TRBJ2-1, with D unresolved. Looked up from germline, CDR1 is SGHDT and CDR2 is YYEEEE. This CDR3 is built from 15 residues. Between the trimmed V and J ends, which lost 0 bases and 4 bases, there was a span of 11 bases. The CDR3 DNA is TGTGCCAGCAGCTTGGTATCGCTAATTTACAATGAGCAGTTCTTC. It specifies CASSLVSLIYNEQFF.

The chain employs TRBV29-1 and TRBJ2-3; 8 nucleotides agree with TRBD2. The CDR3 length is 13 residues. Per germline, CDR1 SQVTM and CDR2 ANQGSEA. V shed 8 bases and J 8 bases; nucleotides not matched to a gene: 12. The CDR3 reads CSLTDRGGLTQYF. The CDR3 DNA is TGCAGCCTGACTGACCGGGGGGGTCTTACGCAGTATTTT.

The chain combines TRBV30 with TRBJ1-1; TRBD1 aligns across 7 bases. Germline V gene lookup returns CDR1 GTSNPN and CDR2 SVGIG (reference sequence). The CDR3 contains 13 residues. The ends lost 4 bases at V and 6 bases at J; junction bases unmatched: 8. The CDR3 loop reads CAWNEGAFAEAFF. CDR3 nucleotide sequence: TGTGCCTGGAATGAGGGGGCGTTCGCTGAAGCTTTCTTT.

The gene calls are TRBV27 and TRBJ2-7; 7 bases align to TRBD1. CDR3 length equals 17 residues. Trimming cost V 6 bases and J 6 bases; bases outside gene matches: 20. Germline loops: CDR1 MNHEY, CDR2 SMNVEV (reference sequence). This chain's CDR3 is CASSPRGGQFSWGEQYF. The CDR3 bases are TGTGCCAGCAGCCCCCGTGGGGGACAGTTCTCATGGGGCGAGCAGTACTTC.

The chain employs TRBV28 and TRBJ1-1; possible D gene TRBD1, 5 bases. V was pared by 8 bases and J by 3 bases, with 16 bases between. Per the germline V gene, CDR1 is MDHEN and CDR2 is SYDVKM. This CDR3 contains 14 residues. The CDR3 is CASFGSGGYTEAFF. CDR3 DNA sequence: TGTGCCAGCTTCGGTAGCGGGGGGTACACTGAAGCTTTCTTT.